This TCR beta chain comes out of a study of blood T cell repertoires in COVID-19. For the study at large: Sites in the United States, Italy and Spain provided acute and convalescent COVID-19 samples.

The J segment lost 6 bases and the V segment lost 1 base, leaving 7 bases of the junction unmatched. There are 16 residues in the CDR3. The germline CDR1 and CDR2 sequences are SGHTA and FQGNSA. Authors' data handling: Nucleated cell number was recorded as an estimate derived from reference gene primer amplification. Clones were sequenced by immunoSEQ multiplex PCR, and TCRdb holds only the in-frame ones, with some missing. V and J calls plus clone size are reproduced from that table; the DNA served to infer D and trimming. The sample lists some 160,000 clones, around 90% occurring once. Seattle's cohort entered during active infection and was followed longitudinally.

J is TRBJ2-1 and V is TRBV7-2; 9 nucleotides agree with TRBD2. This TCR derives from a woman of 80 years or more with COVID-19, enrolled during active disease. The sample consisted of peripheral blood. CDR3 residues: CASSLGLAGSGNEQFF. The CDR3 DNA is TGTGCCAGCAGCTTAGGGCTAGCGGGATCGGGCAATGAGCAGTTCTTC. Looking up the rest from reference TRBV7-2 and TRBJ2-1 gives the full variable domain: GAGVSQSPSNKVTEKGKDVELRCDPISGHTALYWYRQSLGQGLEFLIYFQGNSAPDKSGLPSDRFSAERTGGSVSTLTIQRTQQEDSAVYLCASSLGLAGSGNEQFFGPGTRLTVL.